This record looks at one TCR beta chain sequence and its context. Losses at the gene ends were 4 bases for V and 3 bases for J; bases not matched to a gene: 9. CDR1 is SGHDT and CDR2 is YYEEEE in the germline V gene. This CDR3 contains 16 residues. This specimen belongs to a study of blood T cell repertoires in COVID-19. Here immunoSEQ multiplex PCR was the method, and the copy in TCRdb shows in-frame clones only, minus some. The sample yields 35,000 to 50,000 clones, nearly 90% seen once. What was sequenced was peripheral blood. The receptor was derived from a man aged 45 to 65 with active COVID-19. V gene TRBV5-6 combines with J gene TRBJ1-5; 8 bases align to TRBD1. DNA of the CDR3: TGTGCCAGCAGCCTCCTCGGACAGGGCTACAATCAGCCCCAGCATTTT. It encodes CASSLLGQGYNQPQHF.